These T cell receptor beta chains were read from a single sample in a study of T cells in Graves' hyperthyroidism and ophthalmopathy. Each CDR3 protein is one row after TCRdb ran MiXCR on the multiplex PCR reads. The sample has a few hundred thousand distinct CDR3 sequences; over 15% are singletons. Sequencing was performed on blood. These receptors came from a woman aged 50 to 60 with Graves' hyperthyroidism. CDR3s include the opening cysteine and the closing phenylalanine or tryptophan. Fields, in order: V gene, J gene, CDR3 length, CDR3 protein.

V: TRBV7-9; J: TRBJ2-3; length: 16; CDR3: CASSLSTGPSTDTQYF
V: TRBV5-1; J: TRBJ2-7; length: 13; CDR3: CASRLTGTYEQYF
V: TRBV9; J: TRBJ2-1; length: 15; CDR3: CASSASGSSYNEQFF
V: TRBV28; J: TRBJ2-7; length: 14; CDR3: CASSHQGEEDEQYF
V: TRBV12-3/TRBV12-4; J: TRBJ1-5; length: 12; CDR3: CASTVSNQPQHF
V: TRBV10-3; J: TRBJ2-3; length: 12; CDR3: CAIRGTGDTQYF
V: TRBV12-3/TRBV12-4; J: TRBJ2-2; length: 14; CDR3: CASSWLREAGELFF
V: TRBV12-3/TRBV12-4; J: TRBJ1-3; length: 16; CDR3: CASSLPHRGQGNTIYF
V: TRBV2; J: TRBJ2-1; length: 12; CDR3: CASSPMGGKQFF
V: TRBV20-1; J: TRBJ2-7; length: 13; CDR3: CSAWGRAAYEQYF
V: TRBV28; J: TRBJ2-7; length: 14; CDR3: CASSLSGSYHEQYF
V: TRBV20-1; J: TRBJ1-1; length: 13; CDR3: CSVRRAGGTEAFF
V: TRBV19; J: TRBJ2-5; length: 13; CDR3: CASSIGEAETQYF
V: TRBV6-1; J: TRBJ1-4; length: 13; CDR3: CASRVVLDEKLFF
V: TRBV6-1; J: TRBJ2-3; length: 15; CDR3: CASSEADRGPDTQYF
V: TRBV7-6; J: TRBJ2-5; length: 14; CDR3: CASSSPGDGETQYF
V: TRBV6-1; J: TRBJ1-1; length: 12; CDR3: CASSPGFAEAFF
V: TRBV12-3/TRBV12-4; J: TRBJ2-3; length: 13; CDR3: CASSRPDTDTQYF
V: TRBV29-1; J: TRBJ2-1; length: 12; CDR3: CSVGPLWGEQFF
V: TRBV11-2; J: TRBJ2-2; length: 13; CDR3: CASSLTEPGELFF
V: TRBV2; J: TRBJ2-1; length: 11; CDR3: CASKGANEQFF
V: TRBV7-9; J: TRBJ2-4; length: 11; CDR3: CASTGGGIQYF
V: TRBV27; J: TRBJ2-5; length: 13; CDR3: CASSYAGEETQYF
V: TRBV5-8; J: TRBJ2-3; length: 19; CDR3: CASSLTLLGRPTSTDTQYF
V: TRBV11-2; J: TRBJ2-3; length: 13; CDR3: CASSLDLDKAQYF
V: TRBV4-1; J: TRBJ1-5; length: 15; CDR3: CASSQVIYSNQPQHF
V: TRBV5-1; J: TRBJ2-7; length: 16; CDR3: CASSFAQGLAGGEQYF
V: TRBV3-1; J: TRBJ2-1; length: 17; CDR3: CASSHRVIGQGSNEQFF
V: TRBV12-3/TRBV12-4; J: TRBJ2-2; length: 16; CDR3: CASSLGVAVDTGELFF
V: TRBV2; J: TRBJ2-1; length: 13; CDR3: CASSGTVANEQFF
V: TRBV12-3/TRBV12-4; J: TRBJ2-5; length: 16; CDR3: CASSLGGGGPQETQYF
V: TRBV10-3; J: TRBJ2-1; length: 15; CDR3: CAIRRDREGSNEQFF
V: TRBV3-1; J: TRBJ2-3; length: 18; CDR3: CASSPLKGPGGSTDTQYF
V: TRBV3-1; J: TRBJ1-6; length: 15; CDR3: CASSQDAQGALPLHF
V: TRBV27; J: TRBJ1-5; length: 15; CDR3: CASSLIANLNQPQHF
V: TRBV5-5; J: TRBJ1-1; length: 13; CDR3: CASRVPGGTEAFF
V: TRBV29-1; J: TRBJ1-2; length: 12; CDR3: CSVLTTDYGYTF
V: TRBV11-2; J: TRBJ1-2; length: 11; CDR3: CASGEDYGYTF
V: TRBV7-6; J: TRBJ2-3; length: 15; CDR3: CASTPWGGDTDTQYF
V: TRBV5-1; J: TRBJ2-1; length: 16; CDR3: CASSLVGESSYNEQFF
V: TRBV6-6; J: TRBJ1-1; length: 13; CDR3: CASSYALNTEAFF
V: TRBV7-9; J: TRBJ1-5; length: 12; CDR3: CASSPPGGPQHF
V: TRBV12-3/TRBV12-4; J: TRBJ2-2; length: 15; CDR3: CASSFLGQITGELFF
V: TRBV12-3/TRBV12-4; J: TRBJ2-1; length: 15; CDR3: CASSGQGFVLDEQFF
V: TRBV9; J: TRBJ1-1; length: 11; CDR3: CASSGQGGAFF
V: TRBV30; J: TRBJ2-3; length: 14; CDR3: CAGTPPGYTDTQYF
V: TRBV4-1; J: TRBJ1-2; length: 15; CDR3: CASSHSDLMNYGYTF
V: TRBV2; J: TRBJ1-1; length: 12; CDR3: CAGVDQNTEAFF
V: TRBV5-1; J: TRBJ2-3; length: 15; CDR3: CASSWGGASADTQYF
V: TRBV12-3/TRBV12-4; J: TRBJ1-1; length: 13; CDR3: CASSLTRDTEAFF
V: TRBV5-1; J: TRBJ1-1; length: 15; CDR3: CASSPGQSPNTEAFF
V: TRBV10-2; J: TRBJ1-5; length: 12; CDR3: CASSEGPGPQHF
V: TRBV24-1; J: TRBJ2-1; length: 14; CDR3: CATSDSAGGYQPFF
V: TRBV5-1; J: TRBJ2-1; length: 17; CDR3: CASSLGGQGSGNNEQFF
V: TRBV9; J: TRBJ1-5; length: 15; CDR3: CASSWDPGEGAPQHF